The 16 T cell receptor beta chains below were found in one sample sequenced in a study of T-cell reconstitution after alpha-beta-depleted transplantation in children. Preparing the TCRbeta library involved the use of unique molecular identifiers. MiXCR, applied by TCRdb to the PCR reads, yields one record per CDR3 protein. Of 440,000 or so distinct CDR3 sequences listed, 11% were seen once; the top ten hold 4.5% to 7%. The sequences come from PBMCs from the stem cell graft donor, collected from the stem cell graft. Receptor source: a human donor who donated a stem cell graft to a child with acute myeloid leukemia.

This clonotype came up many times. The chain employs TRBV28 and TRBJ2-1, with 15 bases aligning to TRBD2. This CDR3 contains 16 residues. Germline CDR1 and CDR2: MDHEN and SYDVKM. The ends lost 10 bases at V and 3 bases at J; junction bases unmatched: 7. This CDR3 is CAIRGLAGGNYNEQFF. In nucleotides, the CDR3 is TGTGCCATCCGAGGACTAGCGGGAGGGAACTACAATGAGCAGTTCTTC.

This clonotype has a handful of counts. The chain has TRBV10-3 and TRBJ2-1; D may be TRBD1 (5 bases). Germline V gene data show CDR1 as ENHRY and CDR2 as SYGVKD. This CDR3 has 12 residues. Trimming took off 0 bases at V and 11 bases at J, with 8 bases between the two ends. The CDR3 DNA is TGTGCCATCAGTGAGTCCCAGGGTCAGCAGTTCTTC. It codes for CAISESQGQQFF.

This clonotype was seen a handful of times. The chain combines TRBV15 with TRBJ2-5; D is perhaps TRBD1 (6 bases). The V gene's germline CDR1 is LNHNV and CDR2 YYDKDF (reference sequence). Trimming shortened V by 0 bases and J by 13 bases, and 21 bases separated the two germline ends. The CDR3 covers 15 residues. CDR3 bases: TGTGCCACCAGCAGAGATCGGGACATTACAGACCCGGCGTACTTC. Translated, it gives CATSRDRDITDPAYF.

The J gene is TRBJ1-3, the V gene TRBV20-1; the D is unclear. Germline values: CDR1 DFQATT, CDR2 SNEGSKA (reference sequence). Trimming stripped 0 bases from V and 0 bases from J, with 9 bases between. This CDR3 has 15 residues. CDR3 loop: CSAREALLSGNTIYF. CDR3 bases: TGCAGTGCTAGAGAGGCGCTACTCTCTGGAAACACCATATATTTT.

This clonotype was seen a handful of times. This chain links TRBV29-1 with TRBJ2-1; 9 bases align to TRBD2. Losses at the gene ends were 8 bases for V and 8 bases for J; bases not matched to a gene: 10. Germline-derived CDR1 and CDR2 are SQVTM and ANQGSEA. This CDR3 has 13 residues. The CDR3 region has the DNA TGCAGCTCAAGACTAGCGGTTATGGATGAGCAGTTCTTC. Residues: CSSRLAVMDEQFF.

This clonotype turned up a few times. V gene TRBV30 combines with J gene TRBJ1-5; D is undetermined. The CDR3 has 14 amino acids. V lost 0 bases and J 9 bases, leaving 15 bases between the germline ends. Germline V gives CDR1 GTSNPN, CDR2 SVGIG (reference sequence). The chain's CDR3 is CAWSVGRGFSPQHF. Written as DNA, the CDR3 is TGTGCCTGGAGTGTAGGACGGGGATTTTCGCCCCAGCATTTT.

This clonotype has ten or more counts. V is TRBV25-1 and J is TRBJ2-4, with D possibly being TRBD2 (6 bases). CDR3 length equals 16 residues. Trimming stripped 1 base from V and 8 bases from J, with 18 bases between. The germline V gene has CDR1 MGHDK and CDR2 SYGVNS. The CDR3 protein is CASSEWGPGGTDIQYF. Here the CDR3 DNA reads TGTGCCAGCAGTGAATGGGGACCTGGGGGGACGGACATTCAGTACTTC.

This clonotype was counted many times. V is TRBV7-2 and J is TRBJ2-7, with no clear D. This CDR3 spans 13 amino acids. Germline CDR1 reads SGHTA; CDR2 reads FQGNSA. V gave up 4 bases and J gave up 4 bases, with 11 bases separating them. In DNA, the CDR3 is TGTGCCAGCAGCTCCGAGATATGGTACGAGCAGTACTTC. Translation gives CASSSEIWYEQYF.

This clonotype was picked up a small number of times. The J gene is TRBJ1-5, the V gene TRBV12-3 or TRBV12-4, with 9 bases matching TRBD1. The J segment lost 4 bases and the V segment lost 6 bases, leaving 4 bases of the junction unmatched. CDR3 length: 14 amino acids. CDR3 amino acids: CASSADRGNQPQHF. The CDR3 nucleotides read TGTGCCAGCAGCGCGGACAGGGGAAATCAGCCCCAGCATTTT.

This clonotype has at least ten counts. The CDR3 reads CATSRDPLTVSNQPQHF. The CDR3, as DNA: TGTGCCACCAGCAGAGATCCGTTGACAGTTAGCAATCAGCCCCAGCATTTT. The chain uses TRBV15 and TRBJ1-5, with D possibly matching TRBD1 (5 bases). From germline, CDR1 is LNHNV and CDR2 YYDKDF (reference sequence). Trimming cost V 0 bases and J 0 bases, with 12 bases left between them. This CDR3 has 17 residues.

This chain uses TRBV27 with TRBJ2-4; TRBD1 might be the D (5 bases). The germline V and J ends were trimmed by 5 bases and 8 bases, with 16 bases remaining between them. CDR1 and CDR2 from the germline V gene are MNHEY and SMNVEV (reference sequence). CDR3 size: 14 residues. The CDR3 DNA sequence: TGTGCCAGCAGTCGGTCTAGGGGCCTAGACATTCAGTACTTC. Protein: CASSRSRGLDIQYF.

This sequence joins TRBV19 and TRBJ2-2; tentatively, D is TRBD1 or TRBD2 (5 bases each). V was trimmed by 3 bases and J by 3 bases, leaving 14 bases between them. CDR3 length: 16 residues. The germline CDR1 and CDR2 sequences are LNHDA and SQIVND (reference sequence). CDR3 in amino acids: CASSISDEGYTGELFF. The CDR3 DNA reads as TGTGCCAGTAGTATCTCGGATGAGGGGTACACCGGGGAGCTGTTTTTT.

This clonotype was observed a few times. The chain joins TRBV5-1 to TRBJ2-3, with 10 bases aligning to TRBD2. CDR1 is SGHRS, CDR2 YFSETQ, per germline. There are 15 residues in the CDR3. V shed 1 base, J shed 4 bases, and the junction held 3 bases outside the gene matches. The DNA for the CDR3 is TGCGCCAGCAGCTTGCAGCGGGGGGGCGCAGATACGCAGTATTTT. Translated: CASSLQRGGADTQYF.

This clonotype was recorded a few times. DNA for the CDR3: TGTGCCAGCAGCTTAGGAGAGACCGATACGCAGTATTTT. This codes for CASSLGETDTQYF. The chain uses TRBV11-2 and TRBJ2-3; the D is unclear. The germline CDR1 and CDR2 sequences are SGHAT and FQNNGV. The CDR3 runs 13 residues. Trimming shortened V by 1 base and J by 6 bases, and 8 bases separated the two germline ends.

The V call is TRBV5-6, the J call TRBJ2-5; D not certain. Germline V lookup: CDR1 SGHDT, CDR2 YYEEEE. Trimming stripped 1 base from V and 7 bases from J, with 11 bases between. CDR3 length equals 13 residues. The CDR3, as DNA: TGTGCCAGCAGCTTGCGTCCGGAAGGGACCCAGTACTTC. This gives the protein CASSLRPEGTQYF.

This clonotype was observed a single time. CDR3 amino acids: CASSPGPGELFF. CDR3 nucleotide sequence: TGTGCCAGCAGCCCAGGGCCCGGGGAGCTGTTTTTT. The rearrangement links TRBV7-9 to TRBJ2-2, with D possibly being TRBD1 (5 bases). CDR1 is SEHNR, CDR2 FQNEAQ, per germline (reference sequence). The CDR3 consists of 12 residues. V gave up 5 bases and J gave up 6 bases, with 7 bases separating them.